This passage covers 29 T cell receptor beta chains from one sample sequenced in a study of blood T cell repertoires in COVID-19. Profiled with immunoSEQ multiplex PCR; TCRdb holds only in-frame clones, not every one. The table has about 290,000 clones, 80% to 90% seen once; the top ten hold roughly 5.1%. The sample comprised peripheral blood. These receptors were obtained from a man between 35 and 55 years old with acute or convalescent COVID-19.

This clone has just one count. This rearrangement joins TRBV15 to TRBJ1-1; tentative D call: TRBD1 (5 bases). This CDR3 is built from 15 residues. Germline CDR1 LNHNV, CDR2 YYDKDF (reference sequence). V was shortened by 0 bases and J by 0 bases, with 8 bases between the two germline ends. CDR3 in amino acids: CATSREGVMNTEAFF. In DNA form, the CDR3 reads TGTGCCACCAGCAGAGAAGGGGTGATGAACACTGAAGCTTTCTTT. The full variable domain, with the rest looked up from reference TRBV15 and TRBJ1-1, is DAMVIQNPRYQVTQFGKPVTLSCSQTLNHNVMYWYQQKSSQAPKLLFHYYDKDFNNEADTPDNFQSRRPNTSFCFLDIRSPGLGDTAMYLCATSREGVMNTEAFFGQGTRLTVV.

The CDR3: CASSFTGQGANGYTF. In DNA, the CDR3 is TGTGCCAGCAGTTTCACGGGACAGGGGGCAAATGGCTACACCTTC. V is TRBV27 and J is TRBJ1-2; 12 nucleotides agree with TRBD1. CDR1 is MNHEY and CDR2 is SMNVEV in the germline V gene (reference sequence). V dropped 3 bases and J dropped 6; count of bases not matched to a gene: 5. This CDR3 comprises 15 residues.

The gene calls are TRBV6-6 and TRBJ1-4, with D unclear. V dropped 7 bases and J dropped 4 bases, with 10 bases sitting between them. The CDR3 is 13 amino acids. Germline CDR1 MNHNY, CDR2 SVGAGI (reference sequence). As DNA, the CDR3 is TGTGCCAGCATGCGGCAGCTTAATGAAAAACTGTTTTTT. This gives the protein CASMRQLNEKLFF.

The J gene is TRBJ1-3, the V gene TRBV3-1 (or the pseudogene TRBV3-2); D possibly corresponds to TRBD1 (5 bases). Germline V gives CDR1 LGHDT, CDR2 YNNKEL (reference sequence). V was trimmed by 1 base and J by 8 bases, leaving 12 bases between them. This CDR3 has 14 amino acids. CDR3 DNA: TGTGCCAGCAGCCAAGGATCGGGGGGTGACACCATATATTTT. Amino acid sequence: CASSQGSGGDTIYF.

The V and J genes are TRBV2 and TRBJ1-1; D may be TRBD1 (5 bases). Germline CDR1 SNHLY, CDR2 FYNNEI. The V gene lost 8 bases and the J gene lost 5 bases, with 12 bases spanning the gap. The CDR3 loop spans 12 amino acids. DNA for the CDR3: TGTGCCAGCCGTCCGGGGGGTACTGAAGCTTTCTTT. It specifies CASRPGGTEAFF.

This chain uses TRBV2 with TRBJ1-6; D possibly corresponds to TRBD1 (6 bases). CDR1 is SNHLY and CDR2 is FYNNEI in the germline V gene. Trimming removed 2 bases from V and 10 bases from J, with 15 bases in between. This CDR3 comprises 15 residues. CDR3 loop: CASSEQGRNESPLHF. CDR3 bases: TGTGCCAGCAGTGAACAGGGGCGCAACGAGTCACCCCTCCACTTT.

The genes are TRBV27 and TRBJ1-6, with unresolved D. There are 14 residues in the CDR3. Trimming removed 5 bases at V and 7 bases at J, with 12 bases between. CDR1 is MNHEY and CDR2 is SMNVEV in the germline V gene (reference sequence). The CDR3, as DNA: TGTGCCAGCAGTCCGTGGTTGAGGAATTCACCCCTCCACTTT. This translates into CASSPWLRNSPLHF.

The chain couples TRBV30 to TRBJ2-1; 10 bases map to TRBD1. Per germline, CDR1 GTSNPN and CDR2 SVGIG (reference sequence). J was trimmed by 9 bases and V by 5 bases; bases with no gene match: 4. The CDR3 has 12 amino acids. The CDR3 region has the DNA TGTGCCTGGGGGGGACAGGGGATTGAGCAGTTCTTC. Its translation is CAWGGQGIEQFF.

The chain uses TRBV7-2 and TRBJ1-5; 8 bases map to TRBD1. The trim removed 1 base at V and 1 base at J, leaving 3 bases unmatched. In germline, CDR1 is SGHTA, CDR2 FQGNSA. The CDR3 extends over 16 amino acids. CDR3 DNA: TGTGCCAGCAGCTTAGGTTACAGGGGGAGCAATCAGCCCCAGCATTTT. Residues: CASSLGYRGSNQPQHF.

The genes are TRBV19 and TRBJ1-2; TRBD1 matches at 9 bases. The CDR3 extends over 16 amino acids. The junction had 15 bases not matched to a gene; V was cut back by 5 bases and J by 8 bases. The germline CDR1 and CDR2 sequences are LNHDA and SQIVND (reference sequence). CDR3 sequence: CASSEHLPGQGGGYTF. CDR3 coding DNA: TGTGCCAGTAGTGAGCATTTACCGGGACAGGGAGGCGGCTACACCTTC.

The rearrangement links TRBV7-2 to TRBJ1-4; D is possibly TRBD1 (6 bases). The ends were cut back, 3 bases at V and 8 bases at J, with 16 bases in the middle. The CDR3 runs to 15 residues. Germline V gene sequence: CDR1 SGHTA, CDR2 FQGNSA. CDR3 bases: TGTGCCAGCAGCTTGAGTCAAGCCAGGGGCGAAAAACTGTTTTTT. Its protein product is CASSLSQARGEKLFF.

The chain joins TRBV12-5 to TRBJ2-2; TRBD2 is a possible D gene (5 bases). The CDR3 runs to 15 residues. V was clipped by 2 bases and J by 3 bases, with 10 bases between them. Germline V gene data show CDR1 as LGHNT and CDR2 as FRNRAP. The CDR3 protein is CASGLYSGDTGELFF. CDR3 bases: TGTGCTAGTGGTTTGTACAGCGGCGACACCGGGGAGCTGTTTTTT.

V usage is TRBV5-6 and J usage is TRBJ1-5; no reliable D call. Germline V gene lookup returns CDR1 SGHDT and CDR2 YYEEEE. Trimming took 2 bases from V and 15 from J, leaving 18 bases between them. CDR3 length equals 13 residues. The CDR3 DNA is TGTGCCAGCAGCTTTTGGGAGGGAGTAATCAGGCATTTT. Translating gives CASSFWEGVIRHF.

J is TRBJ1-4 and V is TRBV19; D unclear. Between the trimmed V and J ends, which lost 7 bases and 7 bases, there was a span of 7 bases. The CDR3 loop spans 11 amino acids. CDR1 is LNHDA, CDR2 SQIVND, per germline (reference sequence). CDR3 sequence reads: CASMLSEKLFF. CDR3 in DNA: TGTGCCAGTATGTTATCTGAAAAACTGTTTTTT.

The genes are TRBV18 and TRBJ2-7; 8 bases match TRBD1. Germline CDR1 KGHSH, CDR2 LQKENI. The CDR3 extends over 15 amino acids. The ends lost 3 bases at V and 5 bases at J; junction bases unmatched: 9. CDR3 residues: CASSPQGQGVHEQYF. The CDR3 bases are TGTGCCAGCTCACCCCAAGGACAGGGCGTGCACGAGCAGTACTTC.

The genes are TRBV5-6 and TRBJ2-7; 7 bases agree with TRBD2. Germline CDR1 SGHDT, CDR2 YYEEEE. After removal of 2 bases from V and 2 bases from J, the junction contained 1 base not matched to a gene. The CDR3 has 13 amino acids. The CDR3 bases are TGTGCCAGCAGCTTCGGGACTACCTACGAGCAGTACTTC. This codes for CASSFGTTYEQYF.

This clone appeared a single time. V and J are TRBV7-2 and TRBJ2-7, with TRBD1 as a possible D gene (7 bases). The CDR3 runs to 14 residues. Trimming removed 1 base at V and 4 bases at J, with 11 bases between. Germline V gene data show CDR1 as SGHTA and CDR2 as FQGNSA. DNA for the CDR3: TGTGCCAGCAGCTTAGAGACAGGGACTTACGAGCAGTACTTC. It codes for CASSLETGTYEQYF.

The chain carries TRBV7-9 and TRBJ2-7; possible D gene TRBD2, 6 bases. With 1 base removed from V and 2 bases from J, the gap between germline ends came to 15 bases. CDR1 and CDR2 (germline): SEHNR, FQNEAQ (reference sequence). This CDR3 has 16 amino acids. The CDR3 nucleotides are TGTGCCAGCAGCTTAGGGCTTGGGGACTTCGCCTACGAGCAGTACTTC. Translating gives CASSLGLGDFAYEQYF.

This sequence joins TRBV7-2 and TRBJ1-1, with 11 nucleotides matching TRBD1. This CDR3 is built from 15 residues. Germline lookup yields CDR1 SGHTA and CDR2 FQGNSA. V lost 2 bases, J lost 5 bases, and 4 bases stayed unmatched. CDR3 in DNA: TGTGCCAGCAGCTTAACCGGACAGGGGGCGACTGAAGCTTTCTTT. Amino acid sequence: CASSLTGQGATEAFF.

The CDR3 loop reads CASSLGGPFSYEQYF. The CDR3 region has the DNA TGCGCCAGCAGCTTGGGCGGGCCTTTCTCCTACGAGCAGTACTTC. This rearrangement joins TRBV5-1 to TRBJ2-7, with D tentatively TRBD2 (5 bases). V lost 0 bases to trimming and J lost 0 bases, with 10 bases between them. The CDR3 extends over 15 amino acids. Germline-derived CDR1 and CDR2 are SGHRS and YFSETQ.

CDR3 nucleotide sequence: TGTGCCAGCACTACAGCCTATTCCTACGAGCAGTACTTC. Protein product: CASTTAYSYEQYF. The chain joins TRBV6-5 to TRBJ2-7, with D unclear. In germline, CDR1 is MNHEY, CDR2 SVGAGI. V lost 7 bases to trimming and J lost 1 base, with 11 bases between them. This CDR3 region has 13 residues.

V is TRBV19 and J is TRBJ2-7, with D possibly TRBD1 on 6 matching bases. The V gene's germline CDR1 is LNHDA and CDR2 SQIVND (reference sequence). Trimming cost V 1 base and J 1 base, with 11 bases left between them. The CDR3 consists of 15 residues. As DNA, the CDR3 is TGTGCCAGTAGTATAGTGGGGGCGGAATCCTACGAGCAGTACTTC. Translation gives CASSIVGAESYEQYF.

This clone occurred once. This chain connects TRBV27 to TRBJ2-7, with 9 bases lining up with TRBD2. There are 13 residues in the CDR3. The V and J ends lost 6 bases and 6 bases, in that order; junction bases with no gene match: 6. The germline gives CDR1 MNHEY, CDR2 SMNVEV (reference sequence). The CDR3 region has the DNA TGTGCCAGCAGGGGACTAGCCGCCTTCGAGCAGTACTTC. Residues: CASRGLAAFEQYF.

The chain has TRBV12-3 or TRBV12-4 and TRBJ1-2, with D perhaps matching TRBD1 (5 bases). Trimming removed 5 bases at V and 6 bases at J, with 13 bases between. The CDR3 extends over 13 amino acids. CDR3 region: CASSPIARDGYTF. The CDR3 bases are TGTGCCAGCAGTCCAATCGCCAGGGATGGCTACACCTTC.

The V and J genes are TRBV9 and TRBJ2-3, with 7 positions matching TRBD2. CDR1 is SGDLS and CDR2 is YYNGEE in the germline V gene. The CDR3 covers 15 residues. V lost 3 bases and J lost 2; bases outside the gene matches: 6. The CDR3 sequence: CASSATSSFTDTQYF. DNA for the CDR3: TGTGCCAGCAGCGCGACTAGCTCTTTCACAGATACGCAGTATTTT.

The CDR3 spells CASSSRQGDGYTF. The CDR3 region has the DNA TGTGCCAGCAGTTCCCGGCAGGGGGATGGCTACACCTTC. The rearrangement links TRBV6-5 to TRBJ1-2, with TRBD1 matching 7 bases. Germline-derived CDR1 and CDR2 are MNHEY and SVGAGI. CDR3 length: 13 residues. After removal of 4 bases from V and 6 bases from J, the junction contained 5 bases not matched to a gene.

The genes are TRBV20-1 and TRBJ2-7; D might be TRBD2 (5 bases). V shed 3 bases and J shed 2 bases, with 11 bases lying between them. CDR1 is DFQATT and CDR2 is SNEGSKA in the germline V gene (reference sequence). The length of the CDR3 is 13 residues. CDR3 sequence (DNA): TGCAGTGCTAGTAGCGCTTCTGCCTACGAGCAGTACTTC. Protein product: CSASSASAYEQYF.

V is TRBV29-1 and J is TRBJ1-2; TRBD1 matches 7 bases. The germline V gene has CDR1 SQVTM and CDR2 ANQGSEA. J gave up 3 bases and V 8 bases, and 15 bases lay outside the gene matches. The CDR3 length is 15 residues. The CDR3 protein is CSSLTARGQDYGYTF. The CDR3 DNA sequence: TGCAGCAGCCTAACCGCGAGGGGGCAGGACTATGGCTACACCTTC.

The chain carries TRBV5-1 and TRBJ1-3; 9 bases agree with TRBD1. The length of the CDR3 is 15 residues. Per germline, CDR1 SGHRS and CDR2 YFSETQ. V was clipped by 2 bases and J by 4 bases; unmatched bases: 4. CDR3 sequence (DNA): TGCGCCAGCAGCTTAGGGACAGGGAAAGGAAACACCATATATTTT. Protein product: CASSLGTGKGNTIYF.